A selection of T cell receptor beta chains follows, all from one sample in a study of blood T cell repertoires in COVID-19. This table comes from immunoSEQ multiplex PCR, and its TCRdb copy is limited to in-frame clones, with some not included. The data show hundreds of thousands of clones, with around 90% seen just once and roughly 3% held by the top ten. Material for sequencing was peripheral blood. All receptors come from a young woman who had recovered from COVID-19. CDR3s include the opening cysteine and the closing phenylalanine or tryptophan. D genes are given only for firm matches.

>TRBJ2-6|TRBV5-6|NA
TGTGCCAGCAGCCCTCTTTTGAGACAGACTTCACGTGGGGCCAACGTCCTGACTTTC
CASSPLLRQTSRGANVLTF
>TRBJ1-3|TRBV19|TRBD1
TGTGCCAGCTCCGGGACAGGGGATTTGAACACCATATATTTT
CASSGTGDLNTIYF
>TRBJ2-2|TRBV5-1|TRBD1
TGCGCCAGCAGCAGGACGGACAGGGTCCCCGGGGAGCTGTTTTTT
CASSRTDRVPGELFF
>TRBJ2-1|TRBV5-1|TRBD2
TGCGCCAGCAGCTTGGCCTTTGGGACTAGCAACTTCTTC
CASSLAFGTSNFF
>TRBJ2-1|TRBV21-1|NA
TGTGCCAGCAGCCACACCGGGACTAGCGGGACTCGGGGGCAGTTCTTC
CASSHTGTSGTRGQFF
>TRBJ1-4|TRBV15|NA
TGTGCCACCAGCAGAGACGGGGGGGTCCGCCAGCGCGGTGAAAAACTGTTTTTT
CATSRDGGVRQRGEKLFF
>TRBJ1-1|TRBV29-1|NA
TGCAGCGTATTAACGTCGGACACTGAAGCTTTCTTT
CSVLTSDTEAFF
>TRBJ2-1|TRBV3-1/TRBV3-2|NA
TGTGCCAGCAGCCAAGACCCGCTAGCGAGCTCCTACAATGAGCAGTTCTTC
CASSQDPLASSYNEQFF
>TRBJ2-3|TRBV12-5|TRBD1
TGTGCTAGTGGTCCCGGGACAGGGGTCTCTATGCGCACAGATACGCAGTATTTT
CASGPGTGVSMRTDTQYF
>TRBJ1-2|TRBV5-1|NA
TGCGCCAGCAGCTTGGGAGCAGGGGCGTCCTATGGCTACACCTTC
CASSLGAGASYGYTF
>TRBJ2-3|TRBV2|NA
TGTGCCAGCAGCGGAGACAGGTCAGATACGCAGTATTTT
CASSGDRSDTQYF
>TRBJ1-1|TRBV27|TRBD1
TGTGCCAGCAGAACAGGGGTCCCCATCGCTGAAGCTTTCTTT
CASRTGVPIAEAFF
>TRBJ1-1|TRBV18|NA
TGTGCCAGCTCTCTTAGACAGCTAGGCATGAACACTGAAGCTTTCTTT
CASSLRQLGMNTEAFF
>TRBJ2-1|TRBV7-6|TRBD2
TGTGCCAGCAGCCGGACTAGCGGGTCGGACTACAATGAGCAGTTCTTC
CASSRTSGSDYNEQFF
>TRBJ2-5|TRBV5-1|TRBD1
TGCGCCAGCAGCGGGGAAACAGGGGGAGGACCCCAGTACTTC
CASSGETGGGPQYF
>TRBJ1-6|TRBV4-1|NA
TGCGCCAGCAGGATAGGGCCGTCGGGGTCACCCCTCCACTTT
CASRIGPSGSPLHF